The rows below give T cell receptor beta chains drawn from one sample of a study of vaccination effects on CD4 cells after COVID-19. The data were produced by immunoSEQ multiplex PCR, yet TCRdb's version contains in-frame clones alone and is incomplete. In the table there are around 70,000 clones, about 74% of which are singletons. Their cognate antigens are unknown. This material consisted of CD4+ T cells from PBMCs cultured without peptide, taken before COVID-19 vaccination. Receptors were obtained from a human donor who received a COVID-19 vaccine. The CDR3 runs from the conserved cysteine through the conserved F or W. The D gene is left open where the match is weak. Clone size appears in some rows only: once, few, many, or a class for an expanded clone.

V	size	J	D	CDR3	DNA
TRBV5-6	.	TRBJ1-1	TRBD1	CASNVQGLNTEAFF	TGTGCCAGCAACGTACAGGGGTTAAACACTGAAGCTTTCTTT
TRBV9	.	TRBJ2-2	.	CASRLTGNTGELFF	TGTGCCAGCAGGTTAACAGGGAACACCGGGGAGCTGTTTTTT
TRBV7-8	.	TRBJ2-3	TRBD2	CASSLRTSGVTGTQYF	TGTGCCAGCAGCTTGAGAACTAGCGGGGTCACTGGTACGCAGTATTTT
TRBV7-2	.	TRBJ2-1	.	CASSPRLDDEQFF	TGTGCCAGCAGCCCTAGACTAGACGATGAGCAGTTCTTC
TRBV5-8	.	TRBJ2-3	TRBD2	CASPNSPGLAADTQYF	TGTGCCAGCCCAAATTCTCCGGGACTAGCCGCAGATACGCAGTATTTT
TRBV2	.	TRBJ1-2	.	CASRGNRINRGYTF	TGTGCCAGCAGGGGAAACAGAATTAACCGCGGCTACACCTTC
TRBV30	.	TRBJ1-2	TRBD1	CAWSVGQGKEGYTF	TGTGCCTGGAGTGTGGGACAGGGAAAGGAGGGCTACACCTTC
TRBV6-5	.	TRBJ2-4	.	CASSSGAKLAKNIQYF	TGTGCCAGCAGTTCTGGGGCCAAACTAGCCAAAAACATTCAGTACTTC
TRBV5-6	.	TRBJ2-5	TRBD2	CASSFMTSAGGVPGETQYF	TGTGCCAGCAGTTTCATGACAAGCGCGGGGGGGGTTCCGGGAGAGACCCAGTACTTC
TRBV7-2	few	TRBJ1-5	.	CASSLTGYQPQHF	TGTGCCAGCAGCTTAACGGGGTATCAGCCCCAGCATTTT
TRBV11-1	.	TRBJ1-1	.	CASSLLKGMEAFF	TGTGCCAGCAGCTTACTAAAGGGGATGGAAGCTTTCTTT
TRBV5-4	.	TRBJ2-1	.	CASSLALDSSYNEQFF	TGTGCCAGCAGCTTGGCCCTGGATAGCTCCTACAATGAGCAGTTCTTC
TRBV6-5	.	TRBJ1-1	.	CASRGDAGEAFF	TGTGCCAGCAGGGGGGATGCGGGAGAAGCTTTCTTT